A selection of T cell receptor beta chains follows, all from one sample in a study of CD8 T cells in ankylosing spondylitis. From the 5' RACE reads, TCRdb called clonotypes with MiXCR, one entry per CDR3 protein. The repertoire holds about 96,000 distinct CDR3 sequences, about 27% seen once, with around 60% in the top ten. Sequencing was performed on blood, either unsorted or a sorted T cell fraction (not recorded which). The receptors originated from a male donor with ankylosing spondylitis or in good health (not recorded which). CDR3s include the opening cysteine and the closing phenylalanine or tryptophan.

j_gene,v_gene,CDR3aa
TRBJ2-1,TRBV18,CASSATGPPINEQFF
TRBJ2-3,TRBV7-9,CASSLGETTQYF
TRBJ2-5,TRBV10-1,CASSDWTQETQYF
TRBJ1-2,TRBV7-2,CASSFNSEYYGYTF
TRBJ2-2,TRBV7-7,CASSSRQGLDTGELFF
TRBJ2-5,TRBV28,CASSLSVGDSQETQYF
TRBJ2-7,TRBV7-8,CASSPELAGVSYEQYF
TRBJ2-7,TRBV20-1,CSARKRAASYEQYF
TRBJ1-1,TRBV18,CASSPRQAMNTEAFF
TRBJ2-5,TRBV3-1,CASSHSLETQYF
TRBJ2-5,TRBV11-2,CASSLRPSTEETQYF
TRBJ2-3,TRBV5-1,CASSLDRARIDTQYF
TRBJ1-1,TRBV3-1,CASYKQGASEAFF
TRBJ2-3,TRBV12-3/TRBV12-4,CASSKRASTDTQYF
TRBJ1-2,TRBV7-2,CASSLDPAGYGYTF
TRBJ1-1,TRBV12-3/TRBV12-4,CASSFQVMNTEAFF
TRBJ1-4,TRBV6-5,CASSYGTTNEKLFF
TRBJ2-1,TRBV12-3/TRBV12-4,CASSSSGGLAGGEQFF
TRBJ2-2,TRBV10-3,CAIRQGASGELFF
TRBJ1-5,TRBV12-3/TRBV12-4,CASRAGQGYNQPQHF
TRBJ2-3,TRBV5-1,CASSLVYRADTDTQYF
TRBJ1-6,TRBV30,CAWSLGDPLHF
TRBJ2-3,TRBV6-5,CASRETDTQYF
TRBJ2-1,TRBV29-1,CSVDGGISYNEQFF
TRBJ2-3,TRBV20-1,CSAETGGPSTDTQYF
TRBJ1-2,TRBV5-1,CASSFDRAPANYGYTF
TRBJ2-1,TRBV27,CASSHVGGGSYNEQFF
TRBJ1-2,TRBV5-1,CASSPNRQPTYGYTF
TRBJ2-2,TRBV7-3,CASSLSYGELFF
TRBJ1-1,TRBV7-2,CASSALRGTEAFF
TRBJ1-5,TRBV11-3,CASSPGGRQQPQHF
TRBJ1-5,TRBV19,CASSMNQGGQPQHF
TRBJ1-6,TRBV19,CASSGVVNSPLHF
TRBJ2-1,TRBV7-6,CASSYGGYNEQFF
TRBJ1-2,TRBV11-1,CASSEDGAREYLGYGYTF
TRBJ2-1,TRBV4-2,CASSQGESSRNNEQFF
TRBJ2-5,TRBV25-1,CASSIQGGQETQYF
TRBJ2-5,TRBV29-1,CSVVGEETQYF
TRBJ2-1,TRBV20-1,CSAPDRGRNNEQFF
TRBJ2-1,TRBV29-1,CSVADSSYNEQFF
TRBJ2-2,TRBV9,CASSVDGWGSGELFF
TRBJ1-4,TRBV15,CATSRVSQGREKLFF
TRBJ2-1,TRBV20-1,CSARPRRAWYNEQFF
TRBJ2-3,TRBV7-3,CASSSSGGGGDTQYF
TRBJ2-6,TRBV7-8,CASSLRSPGANVLTF
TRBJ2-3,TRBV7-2,CASSPGLVAQYF
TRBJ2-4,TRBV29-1,CSVGVAKNIQYF
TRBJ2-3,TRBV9,CASSVGGRATDTQYF
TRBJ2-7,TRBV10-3,CAISGLSYPSYEQYF